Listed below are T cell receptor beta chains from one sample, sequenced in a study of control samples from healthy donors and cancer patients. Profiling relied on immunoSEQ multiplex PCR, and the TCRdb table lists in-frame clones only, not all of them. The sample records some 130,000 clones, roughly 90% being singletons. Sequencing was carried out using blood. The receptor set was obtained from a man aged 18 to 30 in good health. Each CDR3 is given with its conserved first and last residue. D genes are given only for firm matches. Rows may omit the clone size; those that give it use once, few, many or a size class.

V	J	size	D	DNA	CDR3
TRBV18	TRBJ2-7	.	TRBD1	TGTGCCAGCTCACCAAGGACAGGGACGGACGAGCAGTACTTC	CASSPRTGTDEQYF
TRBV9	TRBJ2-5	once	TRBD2	TGTGCCAGCAGTTCGGGACTAGCGGGGCAAGAGACCCAGTACTTC	CASSSGLAGQETQYF
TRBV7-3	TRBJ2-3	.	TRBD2	TGTGCCAGCAGTCTAGCGGGGGGCCCGATAGATACGCAGTATTTT	CASSLAGGPIDTQYF
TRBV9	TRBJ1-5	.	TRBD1	TGTGCCAGCAGCGGGGGGGGACAGAACAATCAGCCCCAGCATTTT	CASSGGGQNNQPQHF
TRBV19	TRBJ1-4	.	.	TGTGCCAGTACCCCACAGGGTGCAGGAGAAAAACTGTTTTTT	CASTPQGAGEKLFF
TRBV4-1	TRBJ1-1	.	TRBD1	TGCGCCAGCCAACCGGGACAGGGGGCGGTAGGTGAAGCTTTCTTT	CASQPGQGAVGEAFF
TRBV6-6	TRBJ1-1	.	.	TGTGCCAGCAGTTACGAGACAAAGAACACTGAAGCTTTCTTT	CASSYETKNTEAFF
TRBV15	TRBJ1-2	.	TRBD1	TGTGCCACCAGCAGAGTCGACGGCAGGGGGGAATATGGCTACACCTTC	CATSRVDGRGEYGYTF
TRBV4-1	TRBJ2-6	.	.	TGCGCCAGCAGCCAAGATGGAACCTCTGGGGCCAACGTCCTGACTTTC	CASSQDGTSGANVLTF
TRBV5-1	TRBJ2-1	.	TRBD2	TGCGCCAGCAGCACCCTAGCGGGGGGCCCAGGAAATGAGCAGTTCTTC	CASSTLAGGPGNEQFF
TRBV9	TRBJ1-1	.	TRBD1	TGTGCCAGCAGCGTAGGACAGGGTGGCGTTGAAGCTTTCTTT	CASSVGQGGVEAFF
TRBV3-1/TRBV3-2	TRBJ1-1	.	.	TGTGCCAGCAGCCAGGAGATGAACACTGAAGCTTTCTTT	CASSQEMNTEAFF
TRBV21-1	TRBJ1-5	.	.	TGTGCCAGCAGCCAAGGGGGTCTCCTTTACCGGGACTTAAATCAGCCCCAGCATTTT	CASSQGGLLYRDLNQPQHF
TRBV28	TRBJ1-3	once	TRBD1	TGTGCCATACGGACAGGCTCTGGAAACACCATATATTTT	CAIRTGSGNTIYF
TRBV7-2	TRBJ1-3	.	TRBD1	TGTGCCAGCAGCTTAGACAGGGGTGGAAACACCATATATTTT	CASSLDRGGNTIYF
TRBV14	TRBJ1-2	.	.	TGTGCCAGCAGCACACAAGGCCTAGGGGTCTATGGCTACACCTTC	CASSTQGLGVYGYTF
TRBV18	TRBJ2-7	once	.	TGTGCCAGCTCACCAGTATCCACACGCTACCCCTACGAGCAGTACTTC	CASSPVSTRYPYEQYF
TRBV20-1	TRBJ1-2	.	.	TGCAGTGCTAGTGGGGAATCACACTATGGCTACACCTTC	CSASGESHYGYTF
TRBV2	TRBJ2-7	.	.	TGTGCCAGCAGTGAAGGGGTAGGGGACGAGCAGTACTTC	CASSEGVGDEQYF
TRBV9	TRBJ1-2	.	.	TGTGCCAGCAGCGAAACCCTAGGGGAGCGGGGTGGCTACACCTTC	CASSETLGERGGYTF
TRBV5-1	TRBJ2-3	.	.	TGCGCCAGCAGCTTGGAGGGGGGCCGCACAGATACGCAGTATTTT	CASSLEGGRTDTQYF
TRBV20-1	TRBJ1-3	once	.	TGCAGTGCTAGTTACGGCTCTGGAAACACCATATATTTT	CSASYGSGNTIYF
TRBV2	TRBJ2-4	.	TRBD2	TGTGCCAGCAGTTCGACTAGCGGGGGGCCCGGGGGAGCCAAAAACATTCAGTACTTC	CASSSTSGGPGGAKNIQYF
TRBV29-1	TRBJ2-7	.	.	TGCAGCGGTACCCGGAACTACGAGCAGTACTTC	CSGTRNYEQYF
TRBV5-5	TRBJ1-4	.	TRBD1	TGTGCCAGCAGCCTGACAGGGGGGAATGAAAAACTGTTTTTT	CASSLTGGNEKLFF
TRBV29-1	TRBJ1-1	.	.	TGCAGCGTTGTTATGGGCTGGGGCACTGAAGCTTTCTTT	CSVVMGWGTEAFF
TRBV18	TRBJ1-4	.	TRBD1	TGTGCCAGCTCACCAAACAGGGGGCGAGGTGCAACTAATGAAAAACTGTTTTTT	CASSPNRGRGATNEKLFF
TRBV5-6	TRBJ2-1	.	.	TGTGCCAGCAGCTTGGCCAAAGGAGGGGCGCTCGACAATGAGCAGTTCTTC	CASSLAKGGALDNEQFF
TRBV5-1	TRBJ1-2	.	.	TGCGCCAGCAGCCCGCATGGGCAGGGTGAGCTAAGATATGGCTACACCTTC	CASSPHGQGELRYGYTF
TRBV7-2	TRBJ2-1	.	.	TGTGCCAGCAGCTTAGTAGCTAGCGAACTATGGAATGAGCAGTTCTTC	CASSLVASELWNEQFF
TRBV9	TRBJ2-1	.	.	TGTGCCAGCAGCGGAACAGGCACTGAGCAGTTCTTC	CASSGTGTEQFF
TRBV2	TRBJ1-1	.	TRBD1	TGTGCCAGCAGTGAGGAGACAGGGGCCCGGAGGGCTTTCTTT	CASSEETGARRAFF
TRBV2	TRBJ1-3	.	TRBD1	TGTGCCAGCAGGACCGGGACAGCCTCCTTCTCTGGAAACACCATATATTTT	CASRTGTASFSGNTIYF
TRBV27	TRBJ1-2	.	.	TGTGCCAGCAGTTCCCAAGGGGGGGGCGACTGGGGCTACACCTTC	CASSSQGGGDWGYTF
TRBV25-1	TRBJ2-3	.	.	TGTGCCAGCAGTGAATACGGCAGTCGGGAAGATACGCAGTATTTT	CASSEYGSREDTQYF
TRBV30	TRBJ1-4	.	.	TGTGCCTGGGGTGCCAGGGCCTGGTCTGGGGATGAAAAACTGTTTTTT	CAWGARAWSGDEKLFF
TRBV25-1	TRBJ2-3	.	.	TGTGCCAGCAGTGGGGACCTAGGCACAGATACGCAGTATTTT	CASSGDLGTDTQYF
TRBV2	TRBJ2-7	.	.	TGTGCCAGCAGCCTAACAGGGTTGGTCTACGAGCAGTACTTC	CASSLTGLVYEQYF
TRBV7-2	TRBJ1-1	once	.	TGTGCCAGCAGCTTAGCGCGGTGGCAGCCCGAAGCTTTCTTT	CASSLARWQPEAFF